This T cell receptor beta chain was captured by sequencing in a study of T cell clones after liver transplantation. The length of the CDR3 is 13 residues. With V trimmed by 6 bases and J by 3 bases, 4 bases remained unmatched. Germline V gene data show CDR1 as MNHEY and CDR2 as SMNVEV (reference sequence). Assay: immunoSEQ multiplex PCR; the TCRdb copy retains only in-frame clones and omits some. The sample contains about 45,000 clones, approximately 86% of which appear only once. Study-wide points: Graft donor-reactive T cells possibly entered the graft instead of undergoing deletion. Post-transplant, graft-donor-reactive CD4 TCRbeta sequences in blood dropped significantly in 5 of 8 subjects.

Concerning this clone: What it recognizes is unknown.

This chain links TRBV27 with TRBJ1-1; 7 bases are shared with TRBD1. The sample in question was CD4+ T cells from blood, obtained 24 months after liver transplant. The clonotype comes from a human patient who received a liver transplant. Some T cells may have come from the graft donor. In nucleotides, the CDR3 is TGTGCCAGCAGGACAGGGACATACACTGAAGCTTTCTTT. This translates into CASRTGTYTEAFF.